The 3 T cell receptor beta chains below come from one sample, sequenced in a study of Graves' ophthalmopathy and Graves' hyperthyroidism. Amplification of the TCR beta CDR3 regions used RNA transcripts (as template). HTBI primers primed a first-round RT-PCR, and a second-round multiplex PCR followed. Via MiXCR, TCRdb re-called the multiplex PCR reads, giving one row per CDR3 protein. This table holds about 620,000 distinct CDR3 sequences, about 24% found once. The sample was peripheral blood. Every receptor here comes from a woman in her late teens or twenties with stable Graves' hyperthyroidism. Some clones in this sample may be carry-over from other donors' samples.

At least ten counts were recorded for this clonotype. In DNA form, the CDR3 reads TGTGCCACTAGGACTAGTCGCGCCTACGAGCAGTACTTC. Amino acids: CATRTSRAYEQYF. The chain combines TRBV15 with TRBJ2-7; 7 bases map to TRBD2. Trimming cost V 9 bases and J 2 bases; bases outside gene matches: 7. Germline CDR1 is LNHNV and CDR2 is YYDKDF (reference sequence). The CDR3 sequence is 13 residues long. Full variable domain (remainder filled in from reference TRBV15 and TRBJ2-7): DAMVIQNPRYQVTQFGKPVTLSCSQTLNHNVMYWYQQKSSQAPKLLFHYYDKDFNNEADTPDNFQSRRPNTSFCFLDIRSPGLGDTAMYLCATRTSRAYEQYFGPGTRLTVT.

The sample holds many counts of this clonotype. The chain joins TRBV20-1 to TRBJ2-7; D possibly corresponds to TRBD1 (5 bases). The CDR3 is 13 residues long. CDR1 and CDR2 from the germline V gene are DFQATT and SNEGSKA (reference sequence). V shed 1 base and J shed 1 base, with 8 bases lying between them. In DNA form, the CDR3 reads TGCAGTGCTAGAGGGGGCGTTTCCTACGAGCAGTACTTC. This codes for CSARGGVSYEQYF.

The chain uses TRBV6-2 or TRBV6-3 and TRBJ1-2, with TRBD1 matching over 8 bases. CDR1 and CDR2 from the germline V gene are MNHEY and SVGEGT. The junction had 8 bases not matched to a gene; V was cut back by 5 bases and J by 6 bases. This CDR3 comprises 14 residues. The DNA of the CDR3 is TGTGCCAGCAGTACTCGACAGGGGAGGGATGGCTACACCTTC. Its protein product is CASSTRQGRDGYTF.